These 22 T cell receptor beta chains were sequenced from one sample in a study of T cell responses to AZD1222 COVID-19 vaccine. Profiled with immunoSEQ multiplex PCR; TCRdb holds only in-frame clones, not every one. This table has more than 100,000 clones, about 90% appearing once. Sequences were derived from peripheral blood, sampled on day 0 of AZD1222 vaccination. The receptors originated from an adult in good health.

The rearrangement links TRBV7-9 to TRBJ1-2; D is ambiguous. The ends were cut back, 6 bases at V and 4 bases at J, with 21 bases in the middle. CDR3 length: 16 residues. Germline V gene lookup returns CDR1 SEHNR and CDR2 FQNEAQ (reference sequence). Here the CDR3 DNA reads TGTGCCAGCAGACAAGCCGAGACTCAGGTAGCCTATGGCTACACCTTC. It is translated as CASRQAETQVAYGYTF.

The chain combines TRBV18 with TRBJ2-3; D remains unclear. The length of the CDR3 is 14 residues. The germline V gene encodes CDR1 KGHSH and CDR2 LQKENI. V lost 1 base and J 0 bases, leaving 5 bases between the germline ends. The CDR3 bases are TGTGCCAGCTCACCACGTCAGAGCACAGATACGCAGTATTTT. Its protein is CASSPRQSTDTQYF.

The CDR3 bases are TGTGCCAGCAGCGCGGGACTAGCGGGCACCGGGGAGCTGTTTTTT. Translated, it gives CASSAGLAGTGELFF. The V gene is TRBV9, the J gene TRBJ2-2; 12 bases align to TRBD2. V dropped 3 bases and J dropped 4; count of bases not matched to a gene: 1. The CDR3 covers 15 residues. Germline assignment: CDR1 SGDLS and CDR2 YYNGEE.

The chain employs TRBV4-3 and TRBJ2-2; TRBD1 matches 8 bases. Trimming took 4 bases from V and 3 from J; bases not matched to a gene: 7. The germline CDR1 and CDR2 sequences are LGHNA and YSLEER. The length of the CDR3 is 16 residues. The CDR3 nucleotides read TGCGCCAGCAGCCTCTTAAGGACAGGGTACACCGGGGAGCTGTTTTTT. Protein sequence: CASSLLRTGYTGELFF.

This chain joins TRBV28 and TRBJ1-2; TRBD1 matches 8 bases. The CDR3 totals 15 residues. The V and J ends lost 6 bases and 3 bases, in that order; junction bases with no gene match: 9. Germline values: CDR1 MDHEN, CDR2 SYDVKM. CDR3 residues: CASSPGGPGDYGYTF. In DNA form, the CDR3 reads TGTGCCAGCAGCCCAGGGGGCCCAGGGGACTATGGCTACACCTTC.

The CDR3 DNA follows: TGTGCCAGCAGCCCGGGACAGGGTGACACCGGGGAGCTGTTTTTT. Translating gives CASSPGQGDTGELFF. This chain joins TRBV6-5 and TRBJ2-2; 9 nucleotides line up with TRBD1. The germline V gene has CDR1 MNHEY and CDR2 SVGAGI. This CDR3 spans 15 amino acids. Unmatched junction bases numbered 5, after V lost 6 bases and J lost 3 bases.

This rearrangement joins TRBV7-3 to TRBJ2-1, with a tentative D call TRBD2 (5 bases). Trimming removed 2 bases at V and 10 bases at J, with 12 bases between. This CDR3 spans 13 amino acids. Germline-derived CDR1 and CDR2 are SGHTA and FQGTGA. CDR3 in amino acids: CASSLGESGEQFF. As DNA, the CDR3 is TGTGCCAGCAGCTTAGGGGAGTCGGGCGAGCAGTTCTTC.

The genes are TRBV6-2 or TRBV6-3 and TRBJ1-2; TRBD1 might be the D (6 bases). The CDR3 contains 14 residues. The germline CDR1 and CDR2 sequences are MNHEY and SVGEGT. V lost 3 bases to trimming and J lost 4 bases, with 12 bases between them. The DNA of the CDR3 is TGTGCCAGCAGTTATTTTTCAGGGGTCTATGGCTACACCTTC. Translating gives CASSYFSGVYGYTF.

The chain has TRBV3-1 (or the pseudogene TRBV3-2) and TRBJ2-1; 7 bases are a match to TRBD2. V dropped 1 base and J dropped 6; count of bases not matched to a gene: 6. Germline V gene data show CDR1 as LGHDT and CDR2 as YNNKEL (reference sequence). The CDR3 is made up of 15 amino acids. CDR3 region: CASSQAAGVGNEQFF. The DNA for the CDR3 is TGTGCCAGCAGCCAAGCTGCGGGAGTCGGCAATGAGCAGTTCTTC.

This sequence joins TRBV5-1 and TRBJ2-1; 15 positions match TRBD2. The CDR3 has 16 amino acids. V was clipped by 4 bases and J by 7 bases; unmatched bases: 6. Germline assignment: CDR1 SGHRS and CDR2 YFSETQ. CDR3 DNA sequence: TGCGCCAGCAGCAGGGGACTAGCGGGGGGTATGAATGAGCAGTTCTTC. This codes for CASSRGLAGGMNEQFF.

The chain is built from TRBV28 and TRBJ1-5, with D uncertain. Germline loops: CDR1 MDHEN, CDR2 SYDVKM. The V end was cut by 8 bases, the J end by 1 base, with 9 bases between. There are 13 residues in the CDR3. The CDR3 coding sequence is TGTGCCAGCTGCCCTTCGAGCAATCAGCCCCAGCATTTT. Its protein is CASCPSSNQPQHF. Based on the CDR3 plus reference TRBV28 and TRBJ1-5, the full variable domain is DVKVTQSSRYLVKRTGEKVFLECVQDMDHENMFWYRQDPGLGLRLIYFSYDVKMKEKGDIPEGYSVSREKKERFSLILESASTNQTSMYLCASCPSSNQPQHFGDGTRLSIL.

The chain employs TRBV12-3 or TRBV12-4 and TRBJ2-1; TRBD1 agrees at 7 bases. Trimming at V came to 8 bases and at J to 1 base, leaving 2 bases not matched to a gene. This CDR3 region has 13 residues. The CDR3 is CASRDRSYNEQFF. CDR3 sequence (DNA): TGTGCCAGCCGGGACAGATCCTACAATGAGCAGTTCTTC.

The genes are TRBV7-6 and TRBJ1-5; D might be TRBD1 (6 bases). The CDR3 is 15 amino acids. V shed 1 base and J shed 6 bases, with 13 bases lying between them. Germline values: CDR1 SGHVS, CDR2 FNYEAQ. The CDR3, as DNA: TGTGCCAGCAGCTTAGTCGGGGGCGGGGGTCAGCCCCAGCATTTT. This sequence encodes CASSLVGGGGQPQHF.

Only a few counts were recorded for this clone. V gene TRBV12-3 or TRBV12-4 combines with J gene TRBJ1-2; D is unclear. The CDR3 has 12 amino acids. Trimming took off 5 bases at V and 5 bases at J, with 9 bases between the two ends. In nucleotides, the CDR3 is TGTGCCAGCAGTCCGAAACAGTATGGCTACACCTTC. It translates to CASSPKQYGYTF.

The chain links TRBV28 to TRBJ1-4; 8 bases are shared with TRBD1. Per the germline V gene, CDR1 is MDHEN and CDR2 is SYDVKM. This CDR3 comprises 14 residues. V lost 5 bases and J lost 10; bases outside the gene matches: 9. The CDR3 is CASSQGQGGRKLFF. The CDR3 DNA reads as TGTGCCAGCAGTCAAGGACAGGGAGGGCGAAAACTGTTTTTT.

The CDR3 DNA reads TGTGCCAGCAGCCCTGAGCCAGGAGTGGAGACCCAGTACTTC. Translating it yields CASSPEPGVETQYF. The rearrangement joins TRBV5-4 to TRBJ2-5; unclear D gene. The CDR3 totals 14 residues. With 4 bases removed from V and 5 bases from J, the gap between germline ends came to 15 bases. In germline, CDR1 is SGHNT, CDR2 YYREEE (reference sequence).

V is TRBV12-3 or TRBV12-4 and J is TRBJ2-7; unclear D gene. Trimming pared 8 bases from V and 3 bases from J, leaving 8 bases between. The CDR3 runs 11 residues. For the CDR3, the DNA is TGTGCCAGCGGGTCTCTCTACGAGCAGTACTTC. This sequence encodes CASGSLYEQYF.

In this sample, this clone turned up once. The rearrangement joins TRBV19 to TRBJ2-7, with D possibly TRBD1 on 6 matching bases. Germline CDR1 is LNHDA and CDR2 is SQIVND (reference sequence). This CDR3 has 16 amino acids. V was clipped by 5 bases and J by 1 base, with 18 bases between them. CDR3 nucleotides: TGTGCCAGTAGTTTGGCAGGGGCGAAAACTTCCTACGAGCAGTACTTC. Residues: CASSLAGAKTSYEQYF.

The J gene is TRBJ1-1, the V gene TRBV6-5, with D tentatively TRBD1 (5 bases). Trimming pared 7 bases from V and 1 base from J, leaving 16 bases between. This CDR3 spans 15 amino acids. Germline loops: CDR1 MNHEY, CDR2 SVGAGI. CDR3 coding DNA: TGTGCCAGCATAGATAACCCCGGGGCGAACACTGAAGCTTTCTTT. Protein product: CASIDNPGANTEAFF.

The chain has TRBV6-5 and TRBJ2-7, with TRBD2 as a possible D gene (5 bases). The CDR3 totals 15 residues. The germline gives CDR1 MNHEY, CDR2 SVGAGI. Trimming cost V 1 base and J 3 bases, with 13 bases left between them. The CDR3 reads CASSYYTHSGYEQYF. The CDR3 coding sequence is TGTGCCAGCAGTTACTACACCCACAGCGGCTACGAGCAGTACTTC.

This clone was seen a single time. The CDR3 DNA reads TGCGCCAGCGGCACCCAGGGGGAGGACTATGGCTACACCTTC. Protein sequence: CASGTQGEDYGYTF. The chain combines TRBV5-1 with TRBJ1-2; TRBD1 matches at 7 bases. This CDR3 is 14 amino acids long. Germline lookup yields CDR1 SGHRS and CDR2 YFSETQ. Trimming took 7 bases from V and 3 from J; bases not matched to a gene: 9.

J is TRBJ1-3 and V is TRBV7-9; 8 bases line up with TRBD1. Unmatched junction bases numbered 11, after V lost 7 bases and J lost 0 bases. CDR1 and CDR2 from the germline V gene are SEHNR and FQNEAQ (reference sequence). The CDR3 is made up of 17 amino acids. CDR3 DNA sequence: TGTGCCAGCACCACAGGGGGACAGCTTCCCTCTGGAAACACCATATATTTT. Amino acids: CASTTGGQLPSGNTIYF. The whole variable domain, filled in from reference TRBV7-9 and TRBJ1-3, reads DTGVSQNPRHKITKRGQNVTFRCDPISEHNRLYWYRQTLGQGPEFLTYFQNEAQLEKSRLLSDRFSAERPKGSFSTLEIQRTEQGDSAMYLCASTTGGQLPSGNTIYFGEGSWLTVV.